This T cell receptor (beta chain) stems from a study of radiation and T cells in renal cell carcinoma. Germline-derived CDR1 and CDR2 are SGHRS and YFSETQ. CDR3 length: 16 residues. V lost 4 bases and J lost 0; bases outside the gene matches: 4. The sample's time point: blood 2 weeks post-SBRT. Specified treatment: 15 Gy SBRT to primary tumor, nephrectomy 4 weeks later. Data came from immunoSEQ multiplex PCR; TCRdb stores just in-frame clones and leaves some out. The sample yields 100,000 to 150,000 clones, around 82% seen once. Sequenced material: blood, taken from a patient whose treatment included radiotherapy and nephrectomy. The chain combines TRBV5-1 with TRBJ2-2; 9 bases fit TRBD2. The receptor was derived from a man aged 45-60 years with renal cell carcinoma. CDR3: CASSLAGPPNTGELFF. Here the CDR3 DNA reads TGCGCCAGCAGCCTAGCGGGGCCCCCGAACACCGGGGAGCTGTTTTTT.